These 8 T cell receptor beta chains share one sample of origin, sequenced in a study of identical twins. Each CDR3 protein is one row after TCRdb ran MiXCR on the 5' RACE reads. The table includes roughly 1.6 million distinct CDR3 sequences, around a third detected once. The specimen was cord blood. The receptors originated from a newborn girl in good health.

This clonotype was counted a single time. This rearrangement joins TRBV25-1 to TRBJ2-7, with TRBD2 matching 14 bases. The CDR3 has 17 amino acids. Germline CDR1 MGHDK, CDR2 SYGVNS. Trimming cost V 8 bases and J 7 bases; bases outside gene matches: 16. Here the CDR3 DNA reads TGTGCCAGCCGAGCCGGGACTAGCGGGAGCTCCTACAATGAGCAGTACTTC. It yields the protein CASRAGTSGSSYNEQYF.

This chain uses TRBV7-9 with TRBJ1-1; D remains ambiguous. V was trimmed by 5 bases and J by 1 base, leaving 8 bases between them. The germline V gene has CDR1 SEHNR and CDR2 FQNEAQ (reference sequence). CDR3 length: 13 residues. CDR3 sequence: CASSPTPNTEAFF. CDR3 DNA sequence: TGTGCCAGCAGCCCCACACCGAACACTGAAGCTTTCTTT.

V and J are TRBV29-1 and TRBJ1-3, with D tentatively TRBD1 (5 bases). Trimming took off 6 bases at V and 0 bases at J, with 12 bases between the two ends. Germline CDR1 SQVTM, CDR2 ANQGSEA. There are 14 residues in the CDR3. CDR3 region: CSVQGGGSGNTIYF. In nucleotides, the CDR3 is TGCAGCGTCCAAGGCGGGGGCTCTGGAAACACCATATATTTT.

V is TRBV7-8 and J is TRBJ2-1; 7 bases are a match to TRBD2. The trim removed 0 bases at V and 6 bases at J, leaving 8 bases unmatched. Per germline, CDR1 SGHVS and CDR2 FQNEAQ. The CDR3 consists of 16 residues. The CDR3 DNA is TGTGCCAGCAGCTTAGCGTATCTAGCGGAAGGCAATGAGCAGTTCTTC. This sequence encodes CASSLAYLAEGNEQFF.

J is TRBJ2-3 and V is TRBV5-1; D is possibly TRBD1 or TRBD2 (5 bases each). Deletions cut 4 bases from V and 0 bases from J, with 15 bases between. The CDR3 has 16 residues. From germline, CDR1 is SGHRS and CDR2 YFSETQ. CDR3 in amino acids: CASSSLGATSTDTQYF. The CDR3 DNA sequence: TGCGCCAGCAGCAGTCTCGGGGCTACTAGCACAGATACGCAGTATTTT.

The V and J genes are TRBV20-1 and TRBJ2-1, with D possibly matching TRBD1 (5 bases). The J call may be incorrect, as the DNA end agrees better with TRBJ1-1. The CDR3 is 13 amino acids. The germline CDR1 and CDR2 sequences are DFQATT and SNEGSKA (reference sequence). The DNA of the CDR3 is TGCAGTGCTCCTTCGGCAGGGTACACTGAAGCTTTCTTT. Translation gives CSAPSAGYTEAFF.

This clonotype occurred a few times. The chain combines TRBV29-1 with TRBJ2-7; TRBD2 agrees at 9 bases. Germline CDR1 is SQVTM and CDR2 is ANQGSEA. The V and J ends lost 7 bases and 4 bases, in that order; junction bases with no gene match: 8. The CDR3 loop spans 13 amino acids. CDR3 DNA sequence: TGCAGCGCGGATAGCGGGAGCGGGTACGAGCAGTACTTC. Its translation: CSADSGSGYEQYF.

On this clonotype: At one end the junction does not follow the germline gene, possibly because of a read error. The V and J genes are TRBV20-1 and TRBJ2-3; D may be TRBD2 (6 bases). Germline V gives CDR1 DFQATT, CDR2 SNEGSKA (reference sequence). The length of the CDR3 is 14 residues. In DNA form, the CDR3 reads TGCGGTGCAGAGAGCGGGCGGTCCACAGATACGCAGTATTTT. This sequence encodes CGAESGRSTDTQYF.